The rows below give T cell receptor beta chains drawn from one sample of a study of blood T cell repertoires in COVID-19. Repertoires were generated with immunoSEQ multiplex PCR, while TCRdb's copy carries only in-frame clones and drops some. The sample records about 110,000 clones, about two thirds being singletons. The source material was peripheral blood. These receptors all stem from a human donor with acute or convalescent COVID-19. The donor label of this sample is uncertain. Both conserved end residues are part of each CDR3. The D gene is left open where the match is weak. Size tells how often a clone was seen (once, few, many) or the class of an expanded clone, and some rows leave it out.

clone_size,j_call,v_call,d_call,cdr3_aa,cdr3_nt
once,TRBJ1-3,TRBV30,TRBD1,CAWRRTGRDTIYF,TGTGCCTGGAGGAGGACAGGGCGAGACACCATATATTTT
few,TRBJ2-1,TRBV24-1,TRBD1,CATSDLHRGQFIVDEQFF,TGTGCCACCAGTGATTTGCACAGGGGGCAATTTATAGTTGATGAGCAGTTCTTC
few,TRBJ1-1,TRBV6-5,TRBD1,CASSLGQYTEAFF,TGTGCCAGCAGTCTGGGACAGTACACTGAAGCTTTCTTT
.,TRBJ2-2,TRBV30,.,CAWSLGPQAGELFF,TGTGCCTGGAGTCTGGGGCCTCAGGCCGGGGAGCTGTTTTTT
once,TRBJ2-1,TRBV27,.,CASRHPRGEQFF,TGTGCCAGCAGGCACCCTCGGGGTGAGCAGTTCTTC
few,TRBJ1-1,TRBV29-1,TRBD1,CSGATGSTEAFF,TGCAGCGGAGCGACAGGGAGCACTGAAGCTTTCTTT
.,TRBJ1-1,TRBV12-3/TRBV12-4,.,CASSFGGIEAFF,TGTGCCAGCAGTTTTGGGGGGATTGAAGCTTTCTTT
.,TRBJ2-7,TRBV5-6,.,CASSLVLGREVHF,TGTGCCAGCAGCTTGGTCCTGGGCAGGGAAGTACACTTC
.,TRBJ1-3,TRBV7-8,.,CASSLSWSSGNTIYF,TGTGCCAGCAGCTTAAGTTGGAGCTCTGGAAACACCATATATTTT
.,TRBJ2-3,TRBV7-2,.,CASSPITSTNTQYF,TGTGCCAGCAGCCCCATTACCTCCACAAATACGCAGTATTTT
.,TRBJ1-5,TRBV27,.,CASSATGDQPQHF,TGTGCCAGCAGTGCCACAGGCGATCAGCCCCAGCATTTT
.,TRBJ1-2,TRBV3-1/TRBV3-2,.,CASSTRVVGYGYTF,TGTGCCAGCAGCACCAGGGTAGTCGGCTATGGCTACACCTTC
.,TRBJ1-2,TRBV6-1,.,CASSEAPSPGYGYTF,TGTGCCAGCAGTGAAGCGCCCTCCCCAGGCTATGGCTACACCTTC
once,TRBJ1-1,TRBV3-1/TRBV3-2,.,CASSKGQQVNTEAFF,TGTGCCAGCAGCAAGGGCCAACAGGTGAACACTGAAGCTTTCTTT
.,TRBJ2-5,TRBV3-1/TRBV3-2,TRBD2,CASSQTTGGPNQETQYF,TGTGCCAGCAGCCAAACAACGGGGGGGCCTAACCAAGAGACCCAGTACTTC
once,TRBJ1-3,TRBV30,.,CAWSAPWTGGNTIYF,TGTGCCTGGAGCGCTCCGTGGACTGGGGGAAACACCATATATTTT
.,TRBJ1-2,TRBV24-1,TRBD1,CATSYDRGLSYGYTF,TGTGCCACCAGTTACGACAGGGGGCTCAGCTATGGCTACACCTTC